Sequencing of this T cell receptor beta chain was carried out in a study of T cell responses to AZD1222 COVID-19 vaccine. The study, taken as a whole, reports: White British people made up most donors, females outnumbered males, and clonal diversity was possibly underestimated. After two AZD1222 doses, spike-specific TCR breadth and depth rose versus day 0. Nearly half of spike-specific TCRs reportedly target variant regions that are unmutated in the B.1.351 and B.1.1.7 variants. Regions 160-218 and 743-854 dominated among vaccine-associated CD4 TCRs spanning spike.

There are a few counts of this clone. Its target is unknown. TCRdb's table, derived via immunoSEQ multiplex PCR, lists solely in-frame clones and lacks some. The table has 65,000 to 75,000 clones, around 80% seen once; the top ten hold roughly 50%. The CDR3 is 13 residues long. V was clipped by 9 bases and J by 2 bases; unmatched bases: 6. Germline values: CDR1 SNHLY, CDR2 FYNNEI. The TCR sequence derives from an adult who received the AZD1222 COVID-19 vaccine. The specimen was peripheral blood, collected 28 days after the second AZD1222 dose. The rearrangement uses TRBV2 and TRBJ1-1; 7 bases are a match to TRBD1. The CDR3 sequence is CASLTGINTEAFF. Written as DNA, the CDR3 is TGTGCCAGTCTGACAGGGATTAACACTGAAGCTTTCTTT.